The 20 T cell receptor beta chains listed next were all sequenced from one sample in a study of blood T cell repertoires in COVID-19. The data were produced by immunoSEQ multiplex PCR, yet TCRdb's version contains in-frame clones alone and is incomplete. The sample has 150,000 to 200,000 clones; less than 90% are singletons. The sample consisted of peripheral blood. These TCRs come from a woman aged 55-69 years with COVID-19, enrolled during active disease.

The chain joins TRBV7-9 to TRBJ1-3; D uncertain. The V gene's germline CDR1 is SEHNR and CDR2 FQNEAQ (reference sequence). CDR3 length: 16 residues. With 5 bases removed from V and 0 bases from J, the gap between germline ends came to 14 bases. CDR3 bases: TGTGCCAGCAGCAGCGGCGACGGGAGCTCTGGAAACACCATATATTTT. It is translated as CASSSGDGSSGNTIYF. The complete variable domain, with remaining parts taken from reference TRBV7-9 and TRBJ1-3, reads DTGVSQNPRHKITKRGQNVTFRCDPISEHNRLYWYRQTLGQGPEFLTYFQNEAQLEKSRLLSDRFSAERPKGSFSTLEIQRTEQGDSAMYLCASSSGDGSSGNTIYFGEGSWLTVV.

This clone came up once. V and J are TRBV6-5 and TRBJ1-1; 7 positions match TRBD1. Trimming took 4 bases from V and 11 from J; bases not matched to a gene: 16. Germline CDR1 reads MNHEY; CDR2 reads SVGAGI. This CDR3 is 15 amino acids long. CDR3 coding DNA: TGTGCCAGCAGTTCCAGCGCCCGACAGGGCCCGATGGCTTTCTTT. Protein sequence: CASSSSARQGPMAFF.

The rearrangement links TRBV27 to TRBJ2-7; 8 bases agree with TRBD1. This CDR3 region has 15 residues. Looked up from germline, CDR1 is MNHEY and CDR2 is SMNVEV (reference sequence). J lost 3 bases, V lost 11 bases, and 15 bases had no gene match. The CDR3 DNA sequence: TGTGCCGCCCGCCGAGACAGGGGTGCTTTCTACGAGCAGTACTTC. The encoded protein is CAARRDRGAFYEQYF.

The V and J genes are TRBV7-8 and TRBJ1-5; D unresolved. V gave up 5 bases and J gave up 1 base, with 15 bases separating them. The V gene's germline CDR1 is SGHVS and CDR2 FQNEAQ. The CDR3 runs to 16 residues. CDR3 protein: CASSPGRRKSNQPQHF. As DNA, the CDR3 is TGTGCCAGCAGCCCCGGGAGGCGGAAAAGCAATCAGCCCCAGCATTTT.

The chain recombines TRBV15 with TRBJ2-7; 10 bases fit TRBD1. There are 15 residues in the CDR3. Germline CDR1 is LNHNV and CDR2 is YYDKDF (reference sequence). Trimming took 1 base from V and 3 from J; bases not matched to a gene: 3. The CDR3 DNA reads TGTGCCACCAGCAGAGCGGGACAGGGGATCTACGAGCAGTACTTC. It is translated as CATSRAGQGIYEQYF.

In DNA, the CDR3 is TGTGCCAGCAGTTACTCGACTGGGGCATGGCAGTACTTC. It yields the protein CASSYSTGAWQYF. V usage is TRBV6-5 and J usage is TRBJ2-7, with TRBD1 as a possible D gene (5 bases). V lost 0 bases and J lost 9, with 12 bases in between. In germline, CDR1 is MNHEY, CDR2 SVGAGI. The CDR3 contains 13 residues.

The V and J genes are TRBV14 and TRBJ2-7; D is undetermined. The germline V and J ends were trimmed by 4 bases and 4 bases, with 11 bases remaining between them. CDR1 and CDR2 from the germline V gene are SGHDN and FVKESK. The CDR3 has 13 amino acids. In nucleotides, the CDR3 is TGTGCCAGCAGCCTGTCGGGTCTATACGAGCAGTACTTC. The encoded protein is CASSLSGLYEQYF. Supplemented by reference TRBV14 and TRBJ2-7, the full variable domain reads EAGVTQFPSHSVIEKGQTVTLRCDPISGHDNLYWYRRVMGKEIKFLLHFVKESKQDESGMPNNRFLAERTGGTYSTLKVQPAELEDSGVYFCASSLSGLYEQYFGPGTRLTVT.

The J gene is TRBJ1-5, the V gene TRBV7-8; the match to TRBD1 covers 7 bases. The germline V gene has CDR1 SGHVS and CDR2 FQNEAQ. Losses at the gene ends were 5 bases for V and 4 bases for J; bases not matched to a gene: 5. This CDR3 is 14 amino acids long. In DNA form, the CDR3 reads TGTGCCAGCAGCCTGGACAGGCCTAATCAGCCCCAGCATTTT. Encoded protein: CASSLDRPNQPQHF.

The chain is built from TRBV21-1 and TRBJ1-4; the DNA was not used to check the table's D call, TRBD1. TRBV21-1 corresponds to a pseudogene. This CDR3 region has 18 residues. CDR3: CASSGRGQGDGPNEKLFF. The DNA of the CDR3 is TGTGCCAGCAGCGGAAGAGGACAGGGGGACGGACCCAATGAAAAACTGTTTTTT.

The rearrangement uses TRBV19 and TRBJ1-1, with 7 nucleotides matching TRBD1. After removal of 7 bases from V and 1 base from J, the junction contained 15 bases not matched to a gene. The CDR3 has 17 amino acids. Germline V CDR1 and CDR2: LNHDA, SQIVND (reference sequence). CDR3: CASIGGWGPKPNTEAFF. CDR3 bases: TGTGCCAGTATAGGGGGCTGGGGCCCCAAGCCGAACACTGAAGCTTTCTTT. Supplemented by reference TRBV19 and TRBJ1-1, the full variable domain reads DGGITQSPKYLFRKEGQNVTLSCEQNLNHDAMYWYRQDPGQGLRLIYYSQIVNDFQKGDIAEGYSVSREKKESFPLTVTSAQKNPTAFYLCASIGGWGPKPNTEAFFGQGTRLTVV.

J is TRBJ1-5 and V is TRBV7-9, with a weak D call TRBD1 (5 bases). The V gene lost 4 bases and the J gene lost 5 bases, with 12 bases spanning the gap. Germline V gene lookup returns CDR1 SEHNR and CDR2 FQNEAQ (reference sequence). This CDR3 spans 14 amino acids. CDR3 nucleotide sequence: TGTGCCAGCAGCTCCACAGGTTTATATCAGCCCCAGCATTTT. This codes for CASSSTGLYQPQHF.

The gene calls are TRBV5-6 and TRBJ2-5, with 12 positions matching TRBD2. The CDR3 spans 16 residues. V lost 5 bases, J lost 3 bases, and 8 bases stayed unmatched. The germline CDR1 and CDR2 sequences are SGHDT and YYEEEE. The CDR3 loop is CASRTSGSWVEETQYF. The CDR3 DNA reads TGTGCCAGCAGGACTAGCGGGAGTTGGGTTGAAGAGACCCAGTACTTC.

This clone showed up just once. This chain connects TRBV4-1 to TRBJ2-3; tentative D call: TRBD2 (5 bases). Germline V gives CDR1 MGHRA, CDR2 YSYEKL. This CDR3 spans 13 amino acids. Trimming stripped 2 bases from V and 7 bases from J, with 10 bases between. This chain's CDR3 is CASSQPDYYTQYF. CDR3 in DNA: TGCGCCAGCAGCCAACCCGACTACTATACGCAGTATTTT.

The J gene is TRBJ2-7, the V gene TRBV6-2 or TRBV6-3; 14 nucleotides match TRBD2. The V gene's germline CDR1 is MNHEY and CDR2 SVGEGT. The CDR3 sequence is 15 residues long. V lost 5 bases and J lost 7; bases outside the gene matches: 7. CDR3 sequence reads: CASSLGLAGVREQYF. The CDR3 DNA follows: TGTGCCAGCAGTCTGGGACTAGCGGGAGTGAGAGAGCAGTACTTC.

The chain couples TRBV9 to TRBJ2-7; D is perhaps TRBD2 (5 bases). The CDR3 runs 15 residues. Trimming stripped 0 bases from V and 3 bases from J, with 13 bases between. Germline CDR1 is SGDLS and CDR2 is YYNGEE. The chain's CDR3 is CASSVDAREYYEQYF. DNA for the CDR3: TGTGCCAGCAGCGTAGATGCTCGGGAATACTACGAGCAGTACTTC.

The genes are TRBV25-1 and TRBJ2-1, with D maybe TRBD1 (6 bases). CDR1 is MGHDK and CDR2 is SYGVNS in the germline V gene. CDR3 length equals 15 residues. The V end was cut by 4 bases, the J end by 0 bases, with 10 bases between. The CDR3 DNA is TGTGCCAGCAGTGCAGACAGGCACTCCTACAATGAGCAGTTCTTC. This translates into CASSADRHSYNEQFF.

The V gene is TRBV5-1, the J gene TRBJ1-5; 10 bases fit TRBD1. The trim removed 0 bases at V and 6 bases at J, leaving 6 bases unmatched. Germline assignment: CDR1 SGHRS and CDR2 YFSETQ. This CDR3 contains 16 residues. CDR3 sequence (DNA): TGCGCCAGCAGCTTGGGGACCGGGACAGGGGTTCAGCCCCAGCATTTT. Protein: CASSLGTGTGVQPQHF.

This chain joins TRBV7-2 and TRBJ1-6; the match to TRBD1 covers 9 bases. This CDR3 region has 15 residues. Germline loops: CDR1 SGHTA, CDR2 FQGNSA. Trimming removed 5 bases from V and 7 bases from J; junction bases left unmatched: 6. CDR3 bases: TGTGCCAGCAGCCCAACAGGGGGCCTGAATTCACCCCTCCACTTT. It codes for CASSPTGGLNSPLHF.

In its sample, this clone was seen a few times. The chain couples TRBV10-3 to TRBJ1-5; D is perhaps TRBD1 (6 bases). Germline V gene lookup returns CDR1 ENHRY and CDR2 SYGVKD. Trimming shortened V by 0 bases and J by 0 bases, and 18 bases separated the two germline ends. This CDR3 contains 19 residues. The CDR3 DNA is TGTGCCATCAGTGAGTCGACCCAGGGGTGGGGTTATAGCAATCAGCCCCAGCATTTT. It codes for CAISESTQGWGYSNQPQHF.

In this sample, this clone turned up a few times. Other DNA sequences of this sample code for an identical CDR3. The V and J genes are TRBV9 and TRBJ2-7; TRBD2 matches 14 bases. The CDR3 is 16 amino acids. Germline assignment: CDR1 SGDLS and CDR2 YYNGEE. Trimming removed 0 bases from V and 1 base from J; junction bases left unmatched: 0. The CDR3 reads CASSVGLAGGSYEQYF. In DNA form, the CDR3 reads TGTGCCAGCAGCGTAGGACTAGCGGGAGGGTCCTACGAGCAGTACTTC.